A selection of T cell receptor beta chains follows, all from one sample in a study of blood T cell repertoires in COVID-19. Here immunoSEQ multiplex PCR was the method, and the copy in TCRdb shows in-frame clones only, minus some. Counted here are 95,000 to 150,000 clones, approximately 88% occurring once; the ten biggest clones make up approximately 8.1%. Sequenced material: peripheral blood. The receptor set was obtained from a man aged 50 to 60 with acute or convalescent COVID-19. Each CDR3 is given without its conserved first and last residue.

V,CDR3
TRBV15,ATSRDPGVLRTEAF
TRBV11-2,ASIARGLDYGYT
TRBV5-1,ASSLGGQFNQPQH
TRBV29-1,SVAPQERLEQY
TRBV20-1,SASLGRKAF
TRBV19,ASSIGNSGRYHSYEQY
TRBV5-1,ASSLDGGSPYNEQF
TRBV29-1,SVDKAYQETQY
TRBV18,ASSDLTGGETQY
TRBV20-1,SASFRSDQPQH
TRBV15,ATSRAEGGPYGYT
TRBV7-2,ASSLEVGGADTQY
TRBV27,ASSFSGTGGKLF
TRBV11-3,ASSVTGDIYNEQF
TRBV27,ASSLGGPEKLF
TRBV10-2,ASSVRGNTEAF
TRBV6-5,ASSYSEGARGPQH
TRBV2,ASSGLTYEQY
TRBV14,ASSQVQREGLPETQY
TRBV24-1,ATSDPHEGKSPLH
TRBV27,ASSLGGPGGTQY
TRBV11-3,ASSVYTNTEAF
TRBV23-1,ASSQSGDSSGNTIY
TRBV5-1,ASSLGTGVTPLH
TRBV19,ASSVLPEETQY
TRBV18,ASSPTDRGGNTIY
TRBV3-1/TRBV3-2,ASSYRDRGSGNTIY
TRBV6-4,ASSDSPDNLKAF
TRBV4-3,ASSQVRAASYEQY
TRBV27,ASSLGGPGQTYEQY
TRBV7-2,ASSLGRQGYGYT
TRBV20-1,SASVTGVADTQY
TRBV6-2/TRBV6-3,ASSYRGNQPQH
TRBV24-1,ATSGSVQASTINNEQF
TRBV6-5,ASRSGNPTSGYT
TRBV6-2/TRBV6-3,ASSYSGRNTGELF
TRBV24-1,ATSDLRGDQPQH
TRBV5-6,ASSFPGQGGTGELF
TRBV11-2,ASSLGQDYGYT
TRBV7-6,ASSLEPSSYNEQF
TRBV3-1/TRBV3-2,ASSPTGRGGELF
TRBV10-2,ASSERTSGSYEQY
TRBV28,ASTNGPLFSNQPQH
TRBV5-4,ASSLAGRETGELF
TRBV11-2,ASSLAGTGELF
TRBV4-3,ASSQVGRNYGYT
TRBV10-2,ASSELRLAGEETQY
TRBV7-6,ASSFGIDRGTDTQY
TRBV19,ASSVPQEANTEAF
TRBV2,ASSEYGGLAGVQF
TRBV5-4,ASSSGLVRNEQF
TRBV7-9,ASSYYGGLAEPYEQY